This T cell receptor (beta chain) was recovered during a study of control samples from healthy donors and cancer patients. Trimming took 4 bases from V and 0 from J; bases not matched to a gene: 6. The CDR3 length is 18 residues. Germline-derived CDR1 and CDR2 are ENHRY and SYGVKD. Sequencing used immunoSEQ multiplex PCR; TCRdb keeps in-frame clones, though not all of them. The top ten clones hold roughly 40% of a sample with 100,000 to 150,000 clones, around 92% of them seen once. With respect to this clone: The identical CDR3 is also encoded by other nucleotide sequences in the sample.

The chain uses TRBV10-3 and TRBJ2-3; 14 bases line up with TRBD2. The sample comprised blood. The receptor was derived from a man aged 50-60 years in good health. The CDR3, as DNA: TGTGCCATCAGTGGGGGGACTAGCGGGGGCGCTAGCACAGATACGCAGTATTTT. Translating gives CAISGGTSGGASTDTQYF.